These 27 T cell receptor beta chains share one sample of origin, sequenced in a study of radiotherapy plus CTLA-4 blockade in lung cancer. Repertoires were generated with immunoSEQ multiplex PCR, while TCRdb's copy carries only in-frame clones and drops some. Among tens of thousands of clones, around nine tenths were seen once, and the ten largest hold 0.85% to 0.9%. The specimen comprised peripheral blood, sampled from a patient treated with radiotherapy plus ipilimumab. The receptors were sampled from a human donor with non-small cell lung cancer who had stable disease on radiotherapy plus ipilimumab.

The genes are TRBV30 and TRBJ2-4; D tentatively reads TRBD1 or TRBD2 (5 bases each). Germline CDR1 reads GTSNPN; CDR2 reads SVGIG (reference sequence). The CDR3 has 15 residues. V was shortened by 5 bases and J by 0 bases, with 14 bases between the two germline ends. The CDR3 DNA is TGTGCCTGGTCATCCACGGGGCTAGCCAAAAACATTCAGTACTTC. Translating it yields CAWSSTGLAKNIQYF.

This chain links TRBV9 with TRBJ2-3, with a weak D call TRBD2 (6 bases). V shed 2 bases and J shed 3 bases, with 13 bases lying between them. Germline values: CDR1 SGDLS, CDR2 YYNGEE. CDR3 size: 15 residues. The CDR3 sequence: CASSVSGRQTDTQYF. In nucleotides, the CDR3 is TGTGCCAGCAGCGTTAGCGGTCGGCAGACAGATACGCAGTATTTT.

This clone was found once. The rearrangement uses TRBV7-9 and TRBJ2-2, with D unresolved. The V and J ends lost 2 bases and 5 bases respectively, with 3 bases between them. The CDR3 spans 12 residues. CDR1 and CDR2 from the germline V gene are SEHNR and FQNEAQ (reference sequence). The CDR3 coding sequence is TGTGCCAGCAGCTTACCGACCGGGGAGCTGTTTTTT. Its protein is CASSLPTGELFF.

The CDR3 DNA is TGTGCCAGCAGTCAACCGGGGACAGGGAACGAAAAACTGTTTTTT. This encodes CASSQPGTGNEKLFF. The rearrangement joins TRBV11-1 to TRBJ1-4; 9 bases match TRBD1. The CDR3 is made up of 15 amino acids. Germline-derived CDR1 and CDR2 are SGHAT and FQDESV (reference sequence). With 6 bases clipped from V and 8 bases from J, the junction kept 10 bases outside the gene matches.

Here the CDR3 reads CASSYAGQFTEAFF. Here the CDR3 DNA reads TGTGCCAGCAGTTACGCCGGACAGTTCACTGAAGCTTTCTTT. This chain joins TRBV6-5 and TRBJ1-1, with D perhaps matching TRBD1 (6 bases). Germline V gene sequence: CDR1 MNHEY, CDR2 SVGAGI. Trimming shortened V by 2 bases and J by 4 bases, and 11 bases separated the two germline ends. The CDR3 has 14 amino acids.

The V and J genes are TRBV20-1 and TRBJ2-1; D gene unclear. The CDR3 extends over 11 amino acids. With 1 base removed from V and 9 bases from J, the gap between germline ends came to 7 bases. Germline lookup yields CDR1 DFQATT and CDR2 SNEGSKA (reference sequence). CDR3 in amino acids: CSARATAEQFF. In DNA form, the CDR3 reads TGCAGTGCTAGAGCCACTGCTGAGCAGTTCTTC.

This chain connects TRBV7-6 to TRBJ1-2; 8 nucleotides line up with TRBD1. This CDR3 has 15 amino acids. Per germline, CDR1 SGHVS and CDR2 FNYEAQ. The V segment lost 5 bases and the J segment 3 bases; nucleotides outside the gene matches: 8. CDR3 in amino acids: CASSPFGQGDYGYTF. The CDR3 region has the DNA TGTGCCAGCAGCCCGTTCGGACAGGGCGACTATGGCTACACCTTC. The whole variable domain, remainder taken from reference TRBV7-6 and TRBJ1-2, is GAGVSQSPRYKVTKRGQDVALRCDPISGHVSLYWYRQALGQGPEFLTYFNYEAQQDKSGLPNDRFSAERPEGSISTLTIQRTEQRDSAMYRCASSPFGQGDYGYTFGSGTRLTVV.

The V gene is TRBV28, the J gene TRBJ2-7; TRBD1 might be the D (6 bases). CDR1 is MDHEN, CDR2 SYDVKM, per germline. This CDR3 is built from 14 residues. V was trimmed by 5 bases and J by 6 bases, leaving 17 bases between them. The CDR3 sequence: CASSPPGVRGEQYF. The CDR3 DNA reads as TGTGCCAGCAGTCCCCCAGGGGTAAGGGGCGAGCAGTACTTC. The complete variable domain, with remaining parts taken from reference TRBV28 and TRBJ2-7, reads DVKVTQSSRYLVKRTGEKVFLECVQDMDHENMFWYRQDPGLGLRLIYFSYDVKMKEKGDIPEGYSVSREKKERFSLILESASTNQTSMYLCASSPPGVRGEQYFGPGTRLTVT.

The chain recombines TRBV9 with TRBJ2-5, with D hard to call. The length of the CDR3 is 9 residues. Trimming removed 7 bases at V and 11 bases at J, with 9 bases between. Germline V lookup: CDR1 SGDLS, CDR2 YYNGEE. The CDR3 protein is CASPPRQYF. The CDR3 nucleotides are TGTGCCAGCCCCCCTCGACAGTACTTC. The complete variable domain, with remaining parts taken from reference TRBV9 and TRBJ2-5, reads DSGVTQTPKHLITATGQRVTLRCSPRSGDLSVYWYQQSLDQGLQFLIQYYNGEERAKGNILERFSAQQFPDLHSELNLSSLELGDSALYFCASPPRQYFGPGTRLLVL.

This clone appeared once. The rearrangement joins TRBV11-3 to TRBJ2-1, with D maybe TRBD2 (5 bases). Germline V lookup: CDR1 SGHNT, CDR2 YENEEA. V lost 1 base to trimming and J lost 8 bases, with 12 bases between them. The CDR3 runs to 14 residues. CDR3 nucleotides: TGTGCCAGCAGCTTAGGGCTAGCCGACCATGAGCAGTTCTTC. Amino acid sequence: CASSLGLADHEQFF.

This chain connects TRBV7-2 to TRBJ2-5; D may match TRBD1 or TRBD2 (5 bases each). V was clipped by 3 bases and J by 2 bases, with 10 bases between them. CDR1 and CDR2 from the germline V gene are SGHTA and FQGNSA. The CDR3 sequence is 14 residues long. CDR3 protein: CASSLGRTQETQYF. CDR3 in DNA: TGTGCCAGCAGCTTGGGACGGACACAAGAGACCCAGTACTTC.

V usage is TRBV7-9 and J usage is TRBJ2-7; D call uncertain. The CDR3 has 13 amino acids. V lost 5 bases, J lost 0 bases, and 8 bases lay in between. CDR1 SEHNR and CDR2 FQNEAQ come from the germline V gene (reference sequence). The CDR3 region has the DNA TGTGCCAGCAGCATAGGGTCCTCCTACGAGCAGTACTTC. This sequence encodes CASSIGSSYEQYF.

The J gene is TRBJ2-1, the V gene TRBV7-2; D remains ambiguous. V lost 1 base to trimming and J lost 6 bases, with 13 bases between them. CDR1 SGHTA and CDR2 FQGNSA come from the germline V gene. The CDR3 contains 15 residues. CDR3 coding DNA: TGTGCCAGCAGCTTAGAGTTGGCCTCGGGCAATGAGCAGTTCTTC. Encoded protein: CASSLELASGNEQFF.

The chain links TRBV11-1 to TRBJ2-1; TRBD1 matches at 9 bases. The V and J ends lost 8 bases and 6 bases, in that order; junction bases with no gene match: 11. Germline assignment: CDR1 SGHAT and CDR2 FQDESV (reference sequence). The CDR3 loop spans 15 amino acids. The CDR3 protein is CASRSSGTGRNEQFF. The CDR3 coding sequence is TGTGCCAGCCGTTCCTCCGGGACAGGGCGCAATGAGCAGTTCTTC.

In its sample, this clone was seen once. The chain combines TRBV28 with TRBJ1-2; D remains unclear. CDR3 size: 17 residues. CDR1 and CDR2 (germline): MDHEN, SYDVKM. V was clipped by 3 bases and J by 0 bases, with 17 bases between them. This chain's CDR3 is CASSLPAAFWSNYGYTF. Here the CDR3 DNA reads TGTGCCAGCAGTTTGCCCGCAGCCTTCTGGTCTAACTATGGCTACACCTTC.

The genes are TRBV7-3 and TRBJ2-3; 7 nucleotides line up with TRBD1. V trimming: 1 base; J trimming: 1 base; junction bases outside the gene matches: 2. CDR3 length: 15 residues. CDR1 is SGHTA and CDR2 is FQGTGA in the germline V gene. CDR3 nucleotide sequence: TGTGCCAGCAGCTTAAAGGGGGCTGGCACAGATACGCAGTATTTT. It translates to CASSLKGAGTDTQYF.

This clone showed up just a few times. This chain links TRBV5-1 with TRBJ2-2, with unresolved D. The V gene lost 6 bases and the J gene lost 9 bases, with 15 bases spanning the gap. Germline lookup yields CDR1 SGHRS and CDR2 YFSETQ. This CDR3 comprises 13 residues. The DNA for the CDR3 is TGCGCCAGCAACCCGGAAGTAAACCGGGAGCTGTTTTTT. Protein product: CASNPEVNRELFF.

The chain has TRBV28 and TRBJ1-3; D remains ambiguous. This CDR3 is built from 17 residues. V gave up 6 bases and J gave up 0 bases, with 18 bases separating them. From germline, CDR1 is MDHEN and CDR2 SYDVKM. The CDR3 bases are TGTGCCAGCAGCATTAGGACGGGCATAAACTCTGGAAACACCATATATTTT. As protein: CASSIRTGINSGNTIYF. The full variable domain, with the rest looked up from reference TRBV28 and TRBJ1-3, is DVKVTQSSRYLVKRTGEKVFLECVQDMDHENMFWYRQDPGLGLRLIYFSYDVKMKEKGDIPEGYSVSREKKERFSLILESASTNQTSMYLCASSIRTGINSGNTIYFGEGSWLTVV.

This clone has a single count. The genes are TRBV7-2 and TRBJ2-7, with TRBD2 matching 7 bases. The length of the CDR3 is 15 residues. Per germline, CDR1 SGHTA and CDR2 FQGNSA. Germline trimming cut 1 base from V and 6 bases from J; bases unmatched to any gene: 9. The CDR3 sequence is CASSLEGGSPSEQYF. The CDR3 bases are TGTGCCAGCAGCTTAGAGGGCGGGAGCCCCTCCGAGCAGTACTTC.

This clone was detected a few times. The chain recombines TRBV19 with TRBJ1-4; tentative D call: TRBD1 (5 bases). This CDR3 region has 14 residues. The germline V gene encodes CDR1 LNHDA and CDR2 SQIVND (reference sequence). V lost 7 bases and J 5 bases, leaving 14 bases between the germline ends. CDR3 in amino acids: CASTRTKGNEKLFF. The CDR3 coding sequence is TGTGCCAGTACCCGGACAAAAGGGAATGAAAAACTGTTTTTT.

This clone was seen a handful of times. The chain has TRBV5-1 and TRBJ1-3; D gene ambiguous. This CDR3 region has 15 residues. Looked up from germline, CDR1 is SGHRS and CDR2 is YFSETQ. Trimming shortened V by 4 bases and J by 2 bases, and 13 bases separated the two germline ends. Written as DNA, the CDR3 is TGCGCCAGCAGCAAGGACGGTAGGACTGGAAACACCATATATTTT. It yields the protein CASSKDGRTGNTIYF.

The chain is built from TRBV10-2 and TRBJ2-3, with TRBD2 matching over 9 bases. Germline loops: CDR1 WSHSY, CDR2 SAAADI. The junction had 7 bases not matched to a gene; V was cut back by 10 bases and J by 2 bases. The length of the CDR3 is 14 residues. The CDR3 protein is CATTQRGVTDTQYF. CDR3 coding DNA: TGCGCCACCACACAGCGGGGGGTCACAGATACGCAGTATTTT.

The J gene is TRBJ2-3, the V gene TRBV30; D is unresolved. CDR3 length: 10 amino acids. CDR1 is GTSNPN and CDR2 is SVGIG in the germline V gene (reference sequence). The V end lost 1 base, the J end lost 8 bases, and 4 bases lay between the germline ends. CDR3 sequence: CAWSGATQYF. CDR3 sequence (DNA): TGTGCCTGGAGTGGCGCTACGCAGTATTTT.

The chain carries TRBV19 and TRBJ2-1; D gene unclear. Germline CDR1 reads LNHDA; CDR2 reads SQIVND (reference sequence). The CDR3 length is 11 residues. Deletions cut 7 bases from V and 5 bases from J, with 6 bases between. The CDR3 sequence: CASNHNNEQFF. CDR3 coding DNA: TGTGCCAGTAACCATAACAATGAGCAGTTCTTC.

V usage is TRBV19 and J usage is TRBJ2-7; D gene unclear. Germline CDR1 is LNHDA and CDR2 is SQIVND (reference sequence). The V end was cut by 2 bases, the J end by 5 bases, with 13 bases between. CDR3 size: 14 residues. CDR3 coding DNA: TGTGCCAGTAGTATAAGGACCGTATGGGACGAGCAGTACTTC. As protein: CASSIRTVWDEQYF.

This sequence joins TRBV20-1 and TRBJ2-7, with 7 bases matching TRBD1. The V gene's germline CDR1 is DFQATT and CDR2 SNEGSKA (reference sequence). The V gene end was trimmed by 5 bases and the J gene end by 6 bases; junction bases not matched to a gene: 4. The CDR3 is made up of 11 amino acids. The CDR3 protein is CSAATGFEQYF. CDR3 bases: TGCAGTGCTGCGACAGGGTTCGAGCAGTACTTC.

This chain links TRBV5-1 with TRBJ1-1; possible D gene TRBD1, 5 bases. Trimming removed 4 bases from V and 6 bases from J, with 19 bases in between. Germline V gene data show CDR1 as SGHRS and CDR2 as YFSETQ. CDR3 length equals 15 residues. Here the CDR3 DNA reads TGCGCCAGCAGCAGCGGAGGGACCCTGGGTGCTGAAGCTTTCTTT. It is translated as CASSSGGTLGAEAFF. Full variable domain (rest looked up from reference TRBV5-1 and TRBJ1-1): KAGVTQTPRYLIKTRGQQVTLSCSPISGHRSVSWYQQTPGQGLQFLFEYFSETQRNKGNFPGRFSGRQFSNSRSEMNVSTLELGDSALYLCASSSGGTLGAEAFFGQGTRLTVV.